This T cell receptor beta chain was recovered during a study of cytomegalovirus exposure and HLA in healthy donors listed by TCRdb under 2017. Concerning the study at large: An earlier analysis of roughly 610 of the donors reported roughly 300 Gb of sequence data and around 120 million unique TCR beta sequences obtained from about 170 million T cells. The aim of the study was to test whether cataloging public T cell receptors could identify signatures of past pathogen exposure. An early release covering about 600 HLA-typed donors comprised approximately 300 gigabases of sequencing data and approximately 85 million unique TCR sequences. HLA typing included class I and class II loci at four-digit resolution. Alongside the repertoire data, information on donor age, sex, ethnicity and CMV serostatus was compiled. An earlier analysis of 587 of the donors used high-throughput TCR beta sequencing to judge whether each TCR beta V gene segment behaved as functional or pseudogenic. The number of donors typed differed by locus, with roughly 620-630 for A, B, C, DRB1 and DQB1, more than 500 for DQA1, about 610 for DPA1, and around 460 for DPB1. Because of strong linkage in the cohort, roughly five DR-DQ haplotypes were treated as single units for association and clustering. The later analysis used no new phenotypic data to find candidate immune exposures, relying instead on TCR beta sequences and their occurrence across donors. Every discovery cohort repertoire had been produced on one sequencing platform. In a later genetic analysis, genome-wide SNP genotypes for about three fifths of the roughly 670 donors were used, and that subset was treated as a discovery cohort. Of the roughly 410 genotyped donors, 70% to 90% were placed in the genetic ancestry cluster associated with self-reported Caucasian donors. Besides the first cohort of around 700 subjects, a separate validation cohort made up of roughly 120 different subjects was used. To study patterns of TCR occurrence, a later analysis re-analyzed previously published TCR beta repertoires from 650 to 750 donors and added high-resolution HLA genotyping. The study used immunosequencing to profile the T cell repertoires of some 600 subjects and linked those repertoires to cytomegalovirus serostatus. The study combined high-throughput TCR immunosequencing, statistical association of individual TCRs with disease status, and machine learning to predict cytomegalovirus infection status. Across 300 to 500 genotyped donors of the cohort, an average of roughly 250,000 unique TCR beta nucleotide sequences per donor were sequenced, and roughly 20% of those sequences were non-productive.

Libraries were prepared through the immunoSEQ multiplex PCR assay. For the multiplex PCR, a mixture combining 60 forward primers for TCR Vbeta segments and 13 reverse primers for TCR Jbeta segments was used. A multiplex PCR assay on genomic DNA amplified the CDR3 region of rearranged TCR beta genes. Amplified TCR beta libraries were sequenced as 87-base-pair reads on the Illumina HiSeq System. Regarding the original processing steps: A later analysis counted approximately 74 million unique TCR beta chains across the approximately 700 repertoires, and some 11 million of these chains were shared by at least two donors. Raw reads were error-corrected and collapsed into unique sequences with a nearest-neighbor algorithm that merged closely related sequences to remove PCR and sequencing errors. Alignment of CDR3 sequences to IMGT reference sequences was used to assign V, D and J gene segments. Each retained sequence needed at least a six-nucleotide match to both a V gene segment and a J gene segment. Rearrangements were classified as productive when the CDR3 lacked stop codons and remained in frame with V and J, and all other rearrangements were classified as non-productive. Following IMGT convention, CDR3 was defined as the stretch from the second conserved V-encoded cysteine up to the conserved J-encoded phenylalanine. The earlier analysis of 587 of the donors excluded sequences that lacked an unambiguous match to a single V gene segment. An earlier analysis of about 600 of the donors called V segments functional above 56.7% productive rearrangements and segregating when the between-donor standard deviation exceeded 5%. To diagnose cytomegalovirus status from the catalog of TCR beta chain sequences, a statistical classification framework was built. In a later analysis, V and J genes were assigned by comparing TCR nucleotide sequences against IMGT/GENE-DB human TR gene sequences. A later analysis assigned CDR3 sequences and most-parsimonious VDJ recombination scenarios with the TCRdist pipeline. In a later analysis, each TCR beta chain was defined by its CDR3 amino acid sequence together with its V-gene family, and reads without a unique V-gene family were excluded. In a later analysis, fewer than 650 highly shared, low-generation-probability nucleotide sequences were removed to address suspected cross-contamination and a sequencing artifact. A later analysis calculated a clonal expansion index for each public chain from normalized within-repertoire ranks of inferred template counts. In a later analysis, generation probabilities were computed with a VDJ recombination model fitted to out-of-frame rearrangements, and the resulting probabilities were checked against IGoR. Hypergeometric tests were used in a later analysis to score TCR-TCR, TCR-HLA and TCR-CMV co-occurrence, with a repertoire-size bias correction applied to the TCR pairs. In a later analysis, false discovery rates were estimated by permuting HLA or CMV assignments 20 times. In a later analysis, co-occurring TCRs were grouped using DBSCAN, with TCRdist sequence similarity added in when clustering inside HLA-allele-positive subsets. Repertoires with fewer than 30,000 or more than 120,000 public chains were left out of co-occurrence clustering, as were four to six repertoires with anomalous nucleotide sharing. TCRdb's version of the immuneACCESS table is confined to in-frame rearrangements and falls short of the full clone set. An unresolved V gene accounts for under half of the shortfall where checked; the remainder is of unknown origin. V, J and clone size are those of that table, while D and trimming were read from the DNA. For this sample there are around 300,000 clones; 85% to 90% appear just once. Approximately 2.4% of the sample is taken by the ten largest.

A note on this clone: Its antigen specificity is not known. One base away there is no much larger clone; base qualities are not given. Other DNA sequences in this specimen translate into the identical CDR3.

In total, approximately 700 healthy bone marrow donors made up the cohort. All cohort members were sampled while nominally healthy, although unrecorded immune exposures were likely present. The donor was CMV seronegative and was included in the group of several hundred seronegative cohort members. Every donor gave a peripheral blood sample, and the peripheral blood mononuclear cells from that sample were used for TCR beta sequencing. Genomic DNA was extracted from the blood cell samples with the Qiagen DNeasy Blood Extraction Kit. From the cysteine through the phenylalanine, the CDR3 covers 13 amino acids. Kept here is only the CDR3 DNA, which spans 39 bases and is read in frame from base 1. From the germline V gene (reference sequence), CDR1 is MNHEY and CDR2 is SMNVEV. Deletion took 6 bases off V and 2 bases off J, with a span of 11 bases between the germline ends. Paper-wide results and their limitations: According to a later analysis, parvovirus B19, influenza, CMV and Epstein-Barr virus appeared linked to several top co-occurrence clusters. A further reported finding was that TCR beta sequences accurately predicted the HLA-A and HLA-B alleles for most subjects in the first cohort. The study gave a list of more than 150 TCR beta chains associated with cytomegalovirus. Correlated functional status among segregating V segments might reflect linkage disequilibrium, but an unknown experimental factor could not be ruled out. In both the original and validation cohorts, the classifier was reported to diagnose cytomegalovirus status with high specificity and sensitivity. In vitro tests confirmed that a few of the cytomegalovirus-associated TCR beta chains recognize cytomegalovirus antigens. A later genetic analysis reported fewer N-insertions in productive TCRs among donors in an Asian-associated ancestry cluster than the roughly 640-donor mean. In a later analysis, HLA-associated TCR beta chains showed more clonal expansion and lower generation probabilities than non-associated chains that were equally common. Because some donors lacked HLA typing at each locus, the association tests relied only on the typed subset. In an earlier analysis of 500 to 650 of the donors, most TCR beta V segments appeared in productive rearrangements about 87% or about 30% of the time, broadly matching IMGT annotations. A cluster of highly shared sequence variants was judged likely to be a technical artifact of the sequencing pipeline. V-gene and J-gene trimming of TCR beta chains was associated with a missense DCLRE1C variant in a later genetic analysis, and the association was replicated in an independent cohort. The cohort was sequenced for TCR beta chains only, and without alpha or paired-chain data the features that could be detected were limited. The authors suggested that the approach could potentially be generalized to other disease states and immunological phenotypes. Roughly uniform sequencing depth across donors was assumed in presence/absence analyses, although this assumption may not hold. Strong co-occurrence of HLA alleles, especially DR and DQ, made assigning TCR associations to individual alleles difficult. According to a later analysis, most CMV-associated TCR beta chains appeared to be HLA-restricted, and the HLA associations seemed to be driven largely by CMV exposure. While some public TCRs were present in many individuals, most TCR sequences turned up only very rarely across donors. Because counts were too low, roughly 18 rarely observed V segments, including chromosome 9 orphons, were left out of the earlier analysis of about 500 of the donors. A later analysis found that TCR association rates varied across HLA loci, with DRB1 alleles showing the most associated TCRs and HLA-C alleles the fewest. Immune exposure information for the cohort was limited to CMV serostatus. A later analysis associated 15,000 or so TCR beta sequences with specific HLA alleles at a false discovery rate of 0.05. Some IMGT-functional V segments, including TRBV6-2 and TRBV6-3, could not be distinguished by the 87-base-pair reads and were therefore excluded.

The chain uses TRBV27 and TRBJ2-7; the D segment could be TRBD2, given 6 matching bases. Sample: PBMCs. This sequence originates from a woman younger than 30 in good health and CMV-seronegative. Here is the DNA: TGTGCCAGCAGCCTCGGGGGTACCTACGAGCAGTACTTC. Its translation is CASSLGGTYEQYF.